This passage covers 10 T cell receptor beta chains from one sample sequenced in a study of vaccination and CD4 T cells after COVID-19 (dated by TCRdb to between 2022 and 2023). The treatment or condition label here, explained by the study, means: approximately nine-day PBMC culture with coronavirus spike peptide pools or control peptides (ViraFEST assay). Receptor libraries were prepared by PCR. The sample was run on an Illumina iSeq 100. At the Johns Hopkins FTIC core, DNA from the cultured CD4+ T cells underwent TCR sequencing with the Oncomine TCR Beta short-read assay. TCRdb cleaned the public reads at Q25 with fastp, built clones with MiXCR and kept in-frame beta chains. CDR3 protein sequences are deduplicated, and each keeps its most common genes and DNA. The sample profile shows approximately 20,000 distinct CDR3 sequences; 45% to 60% of them were found once. The ten largest clones add up to 7.9% of the sample.

For these receptors, no antigen is known. Material: CD4+ T cells from blood, cultured in vitro. Every receptor here comes from a human donor who had recovered from COVID-19.

This clonotype was detected a few times. The chain is built from TRBV11-3 and TRBJ1-1, with TRBD1 matching over 8 bases. The CDR3 is made up of 16 amino acids. V trimming: 0 bases; J trimming: 10 bases; junction bases outside the gene matches: 13. Germline CDR1 reads SGHNT; CDR2 reads YENEEA. CDR3 in DNA: TGTGCCAGCAGCTTAGATATCGCCCCCGGACAGGGCGTAGCTTTCTTT. This gives the protein CASSLDIAPGQGVAFF.

The V and J genes are TRBV6-1 and TRBJ1-1; TRBD1 is a possible D gene (6 bases). The germline gives CDR1 MNHNS, CDR2 SASEGT. This CDR3 spans 16 amino acids. Trimming took 5 bases from V and 2 from J, leaving 18 bases between them. The CDR3 loop is CASSPLLRGGNTEAFF. CDR3 in DNA: TGTGCCAGCAGTCCCCTCCTTCGAGGGGGAAACACTGAAGCTTTCTTT.

The V and J genes are TRBV30 and TRBJ1-2; D uncertain. The CDR3 has 14 amino acids. Trimming removed 1 base at V and 4 bases at J, with 13 bases between. Germline-derived CDR1 and CDR2 are GTSNPN and SVGIG (reference sequence). Here the CDR3 DNA reads TGTGCCTGGAGTGCAACCCTTCAGTCCTATGGCTACACCTTC. Translated, it gives CAWSATLQSYGYTF.

V is TRBV19 and J is TRBJ2-5; 8 nucleotides align to TRBD1. CDR3 length: 16 amino acids. Per germline, CDR1 LNHDA and CDR2 SQIVND (reference sequence). J lost 5 bases, V lost 5 bases, and 13 bases had no gene match. The CDR3 DNA sequence: TGTGCCAGTAGTTTCACCGGACAGGGTGGAGGGGAGACCCAGTACTTC. Its protein product is CASSFTGQGGGETQYF.

The gene calls are TRBV5-1 and TRBJ2-5; D is possibly TRBD1 or TRBD2 (6 bases each). Trimming pared 2 bases from V and 2 bases from J, leaving 13 bases between. This CDR3 has 15 amino acids. CDR1 is SGHRS and CDR2 is YFSETQ in the germline V gene. The CDR3 reads CASSLYRGQQETQYF. CDR3 DNA sequence: TGCGCCAGCAGCTTATACCGGGGGCAACAAGAGACCCAGTACTTC.

The chain recombines TRBV4-1 with TRBJ1-5, with D hard to call. V shed 0 bases and J shed 9 bases, with 12 bases lying between them. Germline V gives CDR1 MGHRA, CDR2 YSYEKL. This CDR3 is built from 14 residues. CDR3 region: CASSQEAGVGPQHF. In nucleotides, the CDR3 is TGCGCCAGCAGCCAAGAAGCCGGTGTCGGGCCCCAGCATTTT.

This chain joins TRBV6-2 or TRBV6-3 and TRBJ1-1; D unresolved. CDR3 length: 15 amino acids. V lost 2 bases to trimming and J lost 2 bases, with 12 bases between them. Germline CDR1 and CDR2: MNHEY and SVGEGT. The CDR3 here is CASSYQPHGNTEAFF. The CDR3 nucleotides read TGTGCCAGCAGTTACCAGCCTCACGGCAACACTGAAGCTTTCTTT.

This clonotype is termed medium-sized (0.01 to 0.1%). The rearrangement joins TRBV30 to TRBJ1-6; TRBD1 agrees at 9 bases. Germline V gene sequence: CDR1 GTSNPN, CDR2 SVGIG (reference sequence). The CDR3 extends over 13 amino acids. V lost 3 bases, J lost 10 bases, and 4 bases stayed unmatched. The CDR3 spells CAWRGQGQSPLHF. In DNA form, the CDR3 reads TGTGCCTGGAGGGGACAGGGTCAATCACCCCTCCACTTT.

This clonotype was seen a few times. This chain links TRBV4-2 with TRBJ2-1; 13 nucleotides agree with TRBD2. The ends lost 0 bases at V and 12 bases at J; junction bases unmatched: 2. This CDR3 has 14 residues. The V gene's germline CDR1 is LGHNA and CDR2 YNFKEQ. The chain's CDR3 is CASSQDRTSGRQFF. CDR3 coding DNA: TGTGCCAGCAGCCAAGATCGGACTAGCGGGAGGCAGTTCTTC.

The chain joins TRBV7-9 to TRBJ2-1, with 7 bases identical to TRBD1. Looked up from germline, CDR1 is SEHNR and CDR2 is FQNEAQ (reference sequence). This CDR3 is built from 16 residues. The V and J ends lost 3 bases and 9 bases, in that order; junction bases with no gene match: 14. CDR3 nucleotide sequence: TGTGCCAGCAGCTTCAGTTACAGGGGCTCTAAGGGTGAGCAGTTCTTC. Translated: CASSFSYRGSKGEQFF.